This TCR beta chain was captured in a study of metastatic and nonmetastatic thyroid tumors. Across the whole study: The study looked at repertoires side by side in blood and in tumor or nodule tissue from malignant and benign thyroid patients. Study conclusions and caveats: Compared with benign nodules, malignant thyroid tumors were reported to have significantly higher TCR beta diversity in both blood and tumor.

This clone qualifies as medium-sized. The target antigen is unknown. CDR3 size: 16 residues. V shed 6 bases and J shed 4 bases, with 21 bases lying between them. CDR1 is MNHEY, CDR2 SMNVEV, per germline (reference sequence). Each patient went into thyroid surgery without having received any treatment. Original handling: A classifier for distant metastasis in papillary thyroid cancer was constructed using CDR3 differences observed across clinicopathological groups. TCRdb reanalyzed the PCR reads with MiXCR. The V and J calls shown here were made by TCRdb, not taken from the authors' results. The data contain 15,000 to 20,000 clones, 20% to 25% of them singletons.

This chain uses TRBV27 with TRBJ1-1; weak D call: TRBD1 (6 bases). This receptor was obtained from a female donor with papillary thyroid cancer or a benign thyroid nodule (not recorded which). Some clones in this sample may be carry-over from other donors' samples. Sequencing was performed on adjacent normal tissue. CDR3 loop: CASRVQGLGGGTEAFF. The CDR3 DNA reads as TGTGCCAGCAGGGTACAGGGATTGGGGGGGGGCACTGAAGCTTTCTTT.